A single sample is the source of the 27 T cell receptor beta chains below, sequenced in a study of cytomegalovirus exposure and HLA in healthy donors (dated by TCRdb to 2015 to 2018). Library creation used the immunoSEQ multiplex PCR assay. TCRdb provides this immuneACCESS table in a form limited to in-frame rearrangements. Some clones are lacking; in checked studies, under half of them reflect an unresolved V gene, and why the rest are absent is not known. The sample has 100,000 to 150,000 clones on record, approximately 90% of them singletons. About 1.9% of the sample is taken by the ten largest. The sequenced sample consisted of PBMCs. The receptors originated from a woman aged 18-29 years in good health and CMV-seronegative.

The chain joins TRBV2 to TRBJ2-5; 10 bases agree with TRBD1. There are 14 residues in the CDR3. Looked up from germline, CDR1 is SNHLY and CDR2 is FYNNEI. V lost 7 bases and J lost 5; bases outside the gene matches: 7. The CDR3 nucleotides are TGTGCCAGCACTCGGACAGGGGGAGGGGAGACCCAGTACTTC. Encoded protein: CASTRTGGGETQYF.

V and J are TRBV6-1 and TRBJ1-6; D gene ambiguous. Between the trimmed V and J ends, which lost 0 bases and 7 bases, there was a span of 13 bases. This CDR3 has 16 residues. Germline CDR1 MNHNS, CDR2 SASEGT. The CDR3 loop is CASSEAVRVTNSPLHF. CDR3 DNA: TGTGCCAGCAGTGAAGCGGTCCGGGTCACAAATTCACCCCTCCACTTT.

This clone was observed a handful of times. This chain joins TRBV19 and TRBJ2-3, with 10 bases identical to TRBD2. Germline loops: CDR1 LNHDA, CDR2 SQIVND (reference sequence). The CDR3 covers 15 residues. The V and J ends lost 5 bases and 0 bases, in that order; junction bases with no gene match: 2. The DNA for the CDR3 is TGTGCCAGTAGTTCGACTAGCGGGAGCACAGATACGCAGTATTTT. It encodes CASSSTSGSTDTQYF.

The chain is built from TRBV2 and TRBJ1-2; TRBD1 is a possible D gene (5 bases). This CDR3 comprises 13 residues. Germline V lookup: CDR1 SNHLY, CDR2 FYNNEI. Trimming shortened V by 6 bases and J by 2 bases, and 10 bases separated the two germline ends. CDR3 bases: TGTGCCAGCAGCCCCGGGGGGAACTATGGCTACACCTTC. Translating gives CASSPGGNYGYTF.

The V call is TRBV7-2, the J call TRBJ2-5; D may be TRBD2 (6 bases). The CDR3 length is 13 residues. V was shortened by 5 bases and J by 2 bases, with 9 bases between the two germline ends. The germline V gene encodes CDR1 SGHTA and CDR2 FQGNSA. CDR3 nucleotides: TGTGCCAGCAGCCGGGACTTACAAGAGACCCAGTACTTC. It specifies CASSRDLQETQYF.

This sequence joins TRBV6-1 and TRBJ1-4, with 7 bases identical to TRBD1. CDR1 is MNHNS, CDR2 SASEGT, per germline. Losses at the gene ends were 2 bases for V and 3 bases for J; bases not matched to a gene: 6. This CDR3 has 16 amino acids. CDR3 sequence reads: CASSELRTGANEKLFF. The CDR3 DNA is TGTGCCAGCAGTGAACTCCGGACAGGCGCTAATGAAAAACTGTTTTTT.

The chain recombines TRBV5-6 with TRBJ2-7; weak D call: TRBD1 (6 bases). The germline V and J ends were trimmed by 2 bases and 11 bases, with 14 bases remaining between them. Germline V gives CDR1 SGHDT, CDR2 YYEEEE. This CDR3 spans 12 amino acids. CDR3 DNA: TGTGCCAGCAGCTTAGTACAGGGCGATAAGTACTTC. Its protein product is CASSLVQGDKYF.

The gene calls are TRBV28 and TRBJ2-1; D is possibly TRBD1 (5 bases). The V end lost 6 bases, the J end lost 9 bases, and 12 bases lay between the germline ends. In germline, CDR1 is MDHEN, CDR2 SYDVKM. There are 12 residues in the CDR3. In nucleotides, the CDR3 is TGTGCCAGCAGGGATGACAGCCCTGAGCAGTTCTTC. Protein product: CASRDDSPEQFF.

The chain employs TRBV4-1 and TRBJ2-6, with 12 bases that match TRBD2. From germline, CDR1 is MGHRA and CDR2 YSYEKL. The length of the CDR3 is 20 residues. Germline trimming cut 3 bases from V and 3 bases from J; bases unmatched to any gene: 12. The CDR3 DNA is TGCGCCAGCAGCCATGGATCCTGGACTAGCGGGGTCAGTGGGGCCAACGTCCTGACTTTC. It translates to CASSHGSWTSGVSGANVLTF.

The rearrangement uses TRBV4-2 and TRBJ2-7, with D unclear. This CDR3 spans 14 amino acids. CDR1 and CDR2 (germline): LGHNA, YNFKEQ. Trimming shortened V by 0 bases and J by 4 bases, and 10 bases separated the two germline ends. CDR3: CASSQEIHGYEQYF. The CDR3 region has the DNA TGTGCCAGCAGCCAAGAAATACACGGGTACGAGCAGTACTTC.

V is TRBV7-2 and J is TRBJ1-1; 9 nucleotides align to TRBD1. Germline V lookup: CDR1 SGHTA, CDR2 FQGNSA. V lost 6 bases, J lost 5 bases, and 16 bases stayed unmatched. The CDR3 is made up of 17 amino acids. CDR3 in DNA: TGTGCCAGCAGTTTTTCGACAGGGGGAGGCGGCGGGACTGAAGCTTTCTTT. It specifies CASSFSTGGGGGTEAFF.

DNA of the CDR3: TGTGCCAGTAGTACGCGGGACAGCAATAACTATGGCTACACCTTC. Translated, it gives CASSTRDSNNYGYTF. The chain has TRBV19 and TRBJ1-2, with 7 bases fitting TRBD1. Germline assignment: CDR1 LNHDA and CDR2 SQIVND (reference sequence). This CDR3 contains 15 residues. The ends lost 4 bases at V and 1 base at J; junction bases unmatched: 6.

The rearrangement links TRBV12-5 to TRBJ2-3, with 9 nucleotides matching TRBD1. V lost 6 bases to trimming and J lost 0 bases; unmatched junction nucleotides: 4. There are 15 residues in the CDR3. Germline V gene data show CDR1 as LGHNT and CDR2 as FRNRAP. CDR3 nucleotide sequence: TGTGCTAGTGGCCCCGGACAGGGGAGCACAGATACGCAGTATTTT. Its protein is CASGPGQGSTDTQYF.

The chain uses TRBV21-1 and TRBJ1-2; the table's D gene call, TRBD1, was not cross checked with the DNA. TRBV21-1 represents a pseudogene. The CDR3 covers 15 residues. The CDR3 DNA is TGTGCCAGCAGCAAAAAAGAGGACAGAAACTATGGCTACACCTTC. Translated: CASSKKEDRNYGYTF.

The chain has TRBV19 and TRBJ1-3; 8 bases agree with TRBD1. Germline CDR1 LNHDA, CDR2 SQIVND (reference sequence). V lost 9 bases to trimming and J lost 0 bases; unmatched junction nucleotides: 10. The CDR3 length is 16 residues. The CDR3 coding sequence is TGTGCCAGCCAGACAGGGGAGAGGCTCTCTGGAAACACCATATATTTT. Its translation: CASQTGERLSGNTIYF.

The chain joins TRBV13 to TRBJ2-7; a possible D gene is TRBD2 (7 bases). Looked up from germline, CDR1 is PRHDT and CDR2 is FYEKMQ (reference sequence). V was pared by 5 bases and J by 0 bases, with 14 bases between. This CDR3 has 15 amino acids. CDR3 nucleotides: TGTGCCAGCAGCCCCTCCGGGGGGCTCTCCTACGAGCAGTACTTC. As protein: CASSPSGGLSYEQYF.

The chain couples TRBV30 to TRBJ2-7; D not certain. CDR3 length: 14 residues. Deletions cut 2 bases from V and 2 bases from J, with 13 bases between. Germline V gene data show CDR1 as GTSNPN and CDR2 as SVGIG (reference sequence). CDR3 residues: CAWSTPNTAYEQYF. The CDR3 bases are TGTGCCTGGAGTACCCCGAACACCGCCTACGAGCAGTACTTC.

The chain joins TRBV27 to TRBJ2-3; a possible D gene is TRBD2 (5 bases). The CDR3 consists of 15 residues. V dropped 5 bases and J dropped 1 base, with 13 bases sitting between them. Germline CDR1 is MNHEY and CDR2 is SMNVEV (reference sequence). The CDR3 sequence is CASSPRERGTDTQYF. In DNA form, the CDR3 reads TGTGCCAGCAGTCCGAGAGAGAGGGGCACAGATACGCAGTATTTT.

The genes are TRBV4-1 and TRBJ1-1; D gene uncertain. CDR1 and CDR2 from the germline V gene are MGHRA and YSYEKL. The ends were cut back, 1 base at V and 6 bases at J, with 12 bases in the middle. This CDR3 is 14 amino acids long. This CDR3 reads CASSQVLVAPEAFF. CDR3 nucleotides: TGCGCCAGCAGCCAAGTCCTGGTGGCTCCTGAAGCTTTCTTT.

The chain carries TRBV19 and TRBJ2-1; D is possibly TRBD2 (6 bases). In germline, CDR1 is LNHDA, CDR2 SQIVND (reference sequence). This CDR3 spans 14 amino acids. Trimming left V 4 bases short and J 3 bases short, with 10 bases between. CDR3 in DNA: TGTGCCAGTAGTAGCGGGAACGACTACAATGAGCAGTTCTTC. Its translation is CASSSGNDYNEQFF.

This clone was seen more than once but under ten times. J is TRBJ2-2 and V is TRBV6-6; 9 bases match TRBD1. The CDR3 is 15 amino acids. V shed 6 bases, J shed 1 base, and the junction held 3 bases outside the gene matches. Germline V lookup: CDR1 MNHNY, CDR2 SVGAGI (reference sequence). The CDR3 sequence is CASRGQGLNTGELFF. As DNA, the CDR3 is TGTGCCAGCAGGGGACAGGGATTGAACACCGGGGAGCTGTTTTTT.

The chain is built from TRBV5-5 and TRBJ1-6, with D maybe TRBD1 (6 bases). This CDR3 comprises 14 residues. Trimming shortened V by 0 bases and J by 9 bases, and 10 bases separated the two germline ends. Germline-derived CDR1 and CDR2 are SGHKS and YYEKEE (reference sequence). The CDR3 DNA reads as TGTGCCAGCAGCTTGGGGCCAGGGGTTTCACCCCTCCACTTT. This gives the protein CASSLGPGVSPLHF.

The chain is built from TRBV7-2 and TRBJ2-1; 8 bases fit TRBD2. Per the germline V gene, CDR1 is SGHTA and CDR2 is FQGNSA. This CDR3 spans 15 amino acids. V trimming: 4 bases; J trimming: 8 bases; junction bases outside the gene matches: 10. In DNA form, the CDR3 reads TGTGCCAGCAGCTCCGGGACTAGTGGATTCTATGAGCAGTTCTTC. It codes for CASSSGTSGFYEQFF.

This clone was found many times. V is TRBV28 and J is TRBJ2-5; D is perhaps TRBD1 (6 bases). The CDR3 is 16 residues long. Looked up from germline, CDR1 is MDHEN and CDR2 is SYDVKM. Trimming pared 3 bases from V and 4 bases from J, leaving 18 bases between. The CDR3 region is CASSFHSGVRGETQYF. The CDR3 region has the DNA TGTGCCAGCAGTTTCCACTCAGGGGTAAGGGGAGAGACCCAGTACTTC.

The chain has TRBV6-1 and TRBJ2-5; 8 nucleotides line up with TRBD2. Germline CDR1 and CDR2: MNHNS and SASEGT. This CDR3 contains 12 residues. V dropped 8 bases and J dropped 5; count of bases not matched to a gene: 4. The CDR3 here is CASVTSAETQYF. In DNA form, the CDR3 reads TGTGCCAGCGTGACTAGCGCGGAGACCCAGTACTTC.

The chain uses TRBV18 and TRBJ1-4; D is unresolved. Trimming cost V 3 bases and J 8 bases, with 13 bases left between them. Germline CDR1 and CDR2: KGHSH and LQKENI. The CDR3 has 14 residues. The CDR3 sequence: CASSPNEGYEKLFF. The CDR3 nucleotides are TGTGCCAGCTCACCTAACGAGGGTTACGAAAAACTGTTTTTT.

The gene calls are TRBV7-9 and TRBJ2-7; TRBD2 might be the D (5 bases). This CDR3 has 13 amino acids. The V end lost 7 bases, the J end lost 6 bases, and 16 bases lay between the germline ends. Germline values: CDR1 SEHNR, CDR2 FQNEAQ (reference sequence). CDR3: CASTPPAGVEQYF. CDR3 nucleotide sequence: TGTGCCAGCACCCCGCCCGCGGGTGTCGAGCAGTACTTC.